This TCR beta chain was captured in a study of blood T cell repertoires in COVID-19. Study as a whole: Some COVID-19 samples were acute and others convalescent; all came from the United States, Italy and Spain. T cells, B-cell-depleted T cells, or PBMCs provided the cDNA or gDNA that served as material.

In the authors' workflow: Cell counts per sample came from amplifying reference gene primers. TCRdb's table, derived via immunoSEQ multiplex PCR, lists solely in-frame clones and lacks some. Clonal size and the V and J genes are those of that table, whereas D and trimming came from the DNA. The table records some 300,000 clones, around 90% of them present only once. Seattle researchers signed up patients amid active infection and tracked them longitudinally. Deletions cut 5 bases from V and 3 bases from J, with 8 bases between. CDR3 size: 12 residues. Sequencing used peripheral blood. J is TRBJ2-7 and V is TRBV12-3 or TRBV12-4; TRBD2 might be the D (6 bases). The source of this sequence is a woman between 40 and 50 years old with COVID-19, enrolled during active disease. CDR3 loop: CASSHGGYEQYF. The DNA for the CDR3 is TGTGCCAGCAGTCACGGGGGCTACGAGCAGTACTTC.